One and the same sample provided the 14 T cell receptor beta chains below, sequenced in a study of T-cell memory formation after mild COVID-19. MiXCR, run by TCRdb on the 5' RACE reads, gives a single entry per CDR3 protein. The sample gives approximately 240,000 distinct CDR3 sequences, roughly 17% of which show up once; 3% to 4.5% is in the top ten. The sequencing input was PBMCs or a T cell subset sorted from them (not recorded which). The receptors were sampled from a young man who had mild COVID-19 (a few samples of this study predate the infection). Cell type and time point are not known.

The sample holds a few counts of this clonotype. This chain uses TRBV5-5 with TRBJ2-7; 8 bases are a match to TRBD2. The CDR3 runs 14 residues. Germline values: CDR1 SGHKS, CDR2 YYEKEE (reference sequence). V shed 5 bases, J shed 0 bases, and the junction held 4 bases outside the gene matches. The CDR3 DNA sequence: TGTGCCAGCAGGGACCGGGGGGGCTCCTACGAGCAGTACGTC. It translates to CASRDRGGSYEQYV.

This clonotype was counted only a few times. The chain uses TRBV5-1 and TRBJ2-1; D unclear. The germline V gene encodes CDR1 SGHRS and CDR2 YFSETQ. The CDR3 contains 18 residues. Trimming took 4 bases from V and 5 from J, leaving 25 bases between them. In DNA, the CDR3 is TGCGCCAGCAGCCACCCGGGCCCTCCTGGAACGGTTGACAATGAGCAGTTCTTC. It is translated as CASSHPGPPGTVDNEQFF.

This clonotype was seen only a few times. The gene calls are TRBV7-3 and TRBJ1-5, with no clear D. The CDR3 length is 13 residues. V lost 5 bases to trimming and J lost 7 bases, with 12 bases between them. CDR1 and CDR2 from the germline V gene are SGHTA and FQGTGA. Here the CDR3 reads CASSRGDGQPQHF. The CDR3 bases are TGTGCCAGCAGCCGGGGTGACGGCCAGCCCCAGCATTTT. Looking up the rest from reference TRBV7-3 and TRBJ1-5 gives the full variable domain: GAGVSQTPSNKVTEKGKYVELRCDPISGHTALYWYRQSLGQGPEFLIYFQGTGAADDSGLPNDRFFAVRPEGSVSTLKIQRTERGDSAVYLCASSRGDGQPQHFGDGTRLSIL.

The genes are TRBV6-5 and TRBJ2-7, with D tentatively TRBD1 or TRBD2 (6 bases each). The CDR3 runs to 15 residues. The germline CDR1 and CDR2 sequences are MNHEY and SVGAGI. Trimming pared 0 bases from V and 4 bases from J, leaving 13 bases between. CDR3 residues: CASSYSSRGGYEQYF. The CDR3 DNA follows: TGTGCCAGCAGTTACTCGAGCCGAGGGGGGTACGAGCAGTACTTC.

The genes are TRBV29-1 and TRBJ2-1; TRBD2 is a possible D gene (7 bases). This CDR3 region has 16 residues. CDR1 and CDR2 from the germline V gene are SQVTM and ANQGSEA. V shed 3 bases and J shed 3 bases, with 18 bases lying between them. The chain's CDR3 is CSVEAGASGSYNEQFF. Written as DNA, the CDR3 is TGCAGCGTTGAGGCGGGGGCCTCGGGGAGCTACAATGAGCAGTTCTTC.

CDR3 in amino acids: CSARPDGYEQYF. In DNA, the CDR3 is TGCAGTGCTAGGCCGGACGGTTACGAGCAGTACTTC. The gene calls are TRBV20-1 and TRBJ2-7; D remains unclear. Trimming took off 3 bases at V and 4 bases at J, with 10 bases between the two ends. Germline-derived CDR1 and CDR2 are DFQATT and SNEGSKA (reference sequence). This CDR3 region has 12 residues.

This clonotype was seen more than once but under ten times. This chain connects TRBV4-1 to TRBJ2-1; tentative D call: TRBD2 (6 bases). This CDR3 region has 16 residues. Deletions cut 4 bases from V and 0 bases from J, with 13 bases between. The germline gives CDR1 MGHRA, CDR2 YSYEKL. Here the CDR3 DNA reads TGCGCCAGCAGCCGAGGGGACTCCTTCTCCTACAATGAGCAGTTCTTC. It is translated as CASSRGDSFSYNEQFF.

The V call is TRBV7-3, the J call TRBJ2-3; 10 bases are shared with TRBD2. Germline loops: CDR1 SGHTA, CDR2 FQGTGA. Trimming removed 5 bases from V and 4 bases from J; junction bases left unmatched: 9. The CDR3 spans 16 residues. CDR3 DNA: TGTGCCAGCAGCCCGAATAAGCGGGGGGGAGCAGATACGCAGTATTTT. Protein sequence: CASSPNKRGGADTQYF.

CDR3 bases: TGCAGCGTTGTAGGGGCGGTTGGGAACACTGAAGCTTTCTTT. This gives the protein CSVVGAVGNTEAFF. The genes are TRBV29-1 and TRBJ1-1; maybe TRBD1 (5 bases). The CDR3 runs 14 residues. The germline V gene has CDR1 SQVTM and CDR2 ANQGSEA. V lost 4 bases and J 1 base, leaving 13 bases between the germline ends. Full variable domain (missing parts from reference TRBV29-1 and TRBJ1-1): SAVISQKPSRDICQRGTSLTIQCQVDSQVTMMFWYRQQPGQSLTLIATANQGSEATYESGFVIDKFPISRPNLTFSTLTVSNMSPEDSSIYLCSVVGAVGNTEAFFGQGTRLTVV.

This chain links TRBV5-1 with TRBJ1-1, with 9 bases identical to TRBD1. CDR3 length: 16 residues. V lost 4 bases to trimming and J lost 4 bases; unmatched junction nucleotides: 11. The germline V gene has CDR1 SGHRS and CDR2 YFSETQ. CDR3 region: CASSTGSTGGITEAFF. The CDR3 nucleotides read TGCGCCAGCAGCACCGGATCGACAGGGGGTATCACTGAAGCTTTCTTT.

The chain combines TRBV4-3 with TRBJ2-2; 11 bases are shared with TRBD2. With V trimmed by 0 bases and J by 6 bases, 6 bases remained unmatched. CDR1 LGHNA and CDR2 YSLEER come from the germline V gene. The CDR3 extends over 17 amino acids. DNA of the CDR3: TGCGCCAGCAGCCAAGAACTAGCGGGGGATCTGGCCGGGGAGCTGTTTTTT. As protein: CASSQELAGDLAGELFF.

The chain recombines TRBV6-1 with TRBJ2-7; 10 nucleotides agree with TRBD2. V dropped 11 bases and J dropped 1; count of bases not matched to a gene: 11. This CDR3 spans 15 amino acids. Germline CDR1 reads MNHNS; CDR2 reads SASEGT. The CDR3 reads CAAHDLAGASYEQYF. The CDR3 DNA reads as TGTGCCGCCCATGACCTAGCGGGGGCTTCCTACGAGCAGTACTTC.

This clonotype was found a few times. This chain connects TRBV5-1 to TRBJ2-7; TRBD1 aligns across 7 bases. Germline V gene lookup returns CDR1 SGHRS and CDR2 YFSETQ. V trimming: 0 bases; J trimming: 6 bases; junction bases outside the gene matches: 9. CDR3 size: 15 residues. CDR3 amino acids: CASSLGDRDSSEQYF. DNA for the CDR3: TGCGCCAGCAGCTTGGGTGACCGGGACAGCAGCGAGCAGTACTTC. Combining the CDR3 with reference TRBV5-1 and TRBJ2-7 gives the whole variable domain KAGVTQTPRYLIKTRGQQVTLSCSPISGHRSVSWYQQTPGQGLQFLFEYFSETQRNKGNFPGRFSGRQFSNSRSEMNVSTLELGDSALYLCASSLGDRDSSEQYFGPGTRLTVT.

The gene calls are TRBV6-2 or TRBV6-3 and TRBJ1-5; perhaps TRBD1 as D (6 bases). V gave up 4 bases and J gave up 4 bases, with 11 bases separating them. The CDR3 has 14 amino acids. CDR1 is MNHEY and CDR2 is SVGEGT in the germline V gene. The CDR3 loop reads CASSFRGRNQPQHF. In DNA form, the CDR3 reads TGTGCCAGCAGTTTCCGGGGGCGGAATCAGCCCCAGCATTTT.